Listed below are T cell receptor beta chains from one sample, sequenced in a study of beta chain features in type 1 diabetes. Sequenced by immunoSEQ multiplex PCR; TCRdb stores in-frame clones only, minus some. The sample has hundreds of thousands of clones, more than 12% seen once; the top ten hold 0.035% to 0.045%. Sequenced material: naive CD4+ T cells from blood. Source of these receptors: a man aged 18-30 years with type 1 diabetes. Both conserved end residues are part of each CDR3. The order of the fields is D gene, clone size, J gene, V gene, CDR3 protein, CDR3 DNA. A D gene is named only where the DNA matches it firmly. Not all rows give a size; the values are once, few, many and, for expanded clones, a class.

D gene: -; clone size: few; J gene: TRBJ1-2; V gene: TRBV7-9; CDR3 protein: CASSRDTGPRTF; CDR3 DNA: TGTGCCAGCAGCCGGGACACCGGGCCGCGTACCTTC
D gene: TRBD1; clone size: few; J gene: TRBJ2-4; V gene: TRBV6-5; CDR3 protein: CASSPRGPSKNIQYF; CDR3 DNA: TGTGCCAGCAGCCCCAGGGGGCCCTCCAAAAACATTCAGTACTTC
D gene: -; clone size: few; J gene: TRBJ1-2; V gene: TRBV2; CDR3 protein: CASSDSRHYGYTF; CDR3 DNA: TGTGCCAGCAGTGATTCACGGCACTATGGCTACACCTTC
D gene: TRBD1; clone size: -; J gene: TRBJ1-1; V gene: TRBV10-2; CDR3 protein: CASRPGQGNTEAFF; CDR3 DNA: TGCGCCAGCAGGCCGGGACAGGGGAACACTGAAGCTTTCTTT
D gene: -; clone size: -; J gene: TRBJ2-3; V gene: TRBV14; CDR3 protein: CASSQGVGTQYF; CDR3 DNA: TGTGCCAGCAGCCAGGGGGTTGGCACGCAGTATTTT
D gene: -; clone size: -; J gene: TRBJ2-7; V gene: TRBV7-2; CDR3 protein: CASSLGRGPYEQYF; CDR3 DNA: TGTGCCAGCAGCTTAGGCAGGGGCCCGTACGAGCAGTACTTC
D gene: -; clone size: -; J gene: TRBJ1-6; V gene: TRBV27; CDR3 protein: CASSLKFRAGPSPLHF; CDR3 DNA: TGTGCCAGCAGTTTAAAGTTTCGGGCAGGACCCTCACCCCTCCACTTT
D gene: -; clone size: -; J gene: TRBJ2-1; V gene: TRBV7-7; CDR3 protein: CASSPLGPSSYNEQFF; CDR3 DNA: TGTGCTAGCAGCCCCCTCGGGCCCAGCTCCTACAATGAGCAGTTCTTC
D gene: -; clone size: few; J gene: TRBJ2-3; V gene: TRBV29-1; CDR3 protein: CSYNQGMQYF; CDR3 DNA: TGCAGCTATAATCAGGGCATGCAGTATTTT
D gene: TRBD2; clone size: -; J gene: TRBJ2-7; V gene: TRBV7-9; CDR3 protein: CASNTGRRGSGEQYF; CDR3 DNA: TGTGCCAGCAACACCGGGAGGAGGGGAAGCGGCGAGCAGTACTTC
D gene: -; clone size: -; J gene: TRBJ2-5; V gene: TRBV29-1; CDR3 protein: CSVDLVRETQYF; CDR3 DNA: TGCAGCGTTGATTTAGTACGGGAGACCCAGTACTTC
D gene: -; clone size: few; J gene: TRBJ1-5; V gene: TRBV19; CDR3 protein: CASSIGDQPQHF; CDR3 DNA: TGTGCCAGTAGTATAGGGGATCAGCCCCAGCATTTT
D gene: -; clone size: -; J gene: TRBJ1-5; V gene: TRBV7-9; CDR3 protein: CASSPRGGSNQPQHF; CDR3 DNA: TGTGCCAGCAGCCCAAGGGGAGGTAGCAATCAGCCCCAGCATTTT
D gene: -; clone size: few; J gene: TRBJ1-2; V gene: TRBV7-2; CDR3 protein: CASSLGAEFYGYTF; CDR3 DNA: TGTGCCAGCAGCTTGGGGGCGGAATTCTATGGCTACACCTTC
D gene: TRBD1; clone size: -; J gene: TRBJ1-2; V gene: TRBV7-9; CDR3 protein: CASSLVGTANYGYTF; CDR3 DNA: TGTGCCAGCAGCTTAGTAGGGACAGCTAACTATGGCTACACCTTC
D gene: -; clone size: few; J gene: TRBJ1-5; V gene: TRBV5-1; CDR3 protein: CASSLEGDGQPQHF; CDR3 DNA: TGCGCCAGCAGCTTGGAGGGGGACGGTCAGCCCCAGCATTTT
D gene: TRBD2; clone size: -; J gene: TRBJ2-3; V gene: TRBV2; CDR3 protein: CASNDAGERVTQYF; CDR3 DNA: TGTGCCAGCAATGACGCGGGAGAGAGGGTTACGCAGTATTTT
D gene: -; clone size: -; J gene: TRBJ2-1; V gene: TRBV2; CDR3 protein: CASGTLLEGEQFF; CDR3 DNA: TGTGCCAGCGGGACCCTGCTAGAGGGTGAGCAGTTCTTC
D gene: -; clone size: few; J gene: TRBJ1-1; V gene: TRBV6-5; CDR3 protein: CASSRGGGSTEAFF; CDR3 DNA: TGTGCCAGCAGCCGGGGGGGCGGGAGCACTGAAGCTTTCTTT
D gene: TRBD1; clone size: few; J gene: TRBJ1-1; V gene: TRBV29-1; CDR3 protein: CSVDRGPNTEAFF; CDR3 DNA: TGCAGCGTGGACAGGGGGCCGAACACTGAAGCTTTCTTT
D gene: TRBD2; clone size: -; J gene: TRBJ2-1; V gene: TRBV30; CDR3 protein: CAWSKGTSSYNEQFF; CDR3 DNA: TGTGCCTGGAGTAAGGGGACTAGCTCCTACAATGAGCAGTTCTTC
D gene: -; clone size: few; J gene: TRBJ2-1; V gene: TRBV6-1; CDR3 protein: CASSERTAFSYNEQFF; CDR3 DNA: TGTGCCAGCAGTGAAAGAACAGCTTTCTCCTACAATGAGCAGTTCTTC
D gene: TRBD1; clone size: -; J gene: TRBJ1-1; V gene: TRBV5-1; CDR3 protein: CASSPDRGRAEAFF; CDR3 DNA: TGCGCCAGCAGCCCAGACAGGGGGCGAGCTGAAGCTTTCTTT
D gene: -; clone size: few; J gene: TRBJ1-1; V gene: TRBV7-9; CDR3 protein: CASSSQRGGTEAFF; CDR3 DNA: TGTGCCAGCAGCTCCCAGAGGGGGGGCACTGAAGCTTTCTTT
D gene: TRBD2; clone size: -; J gene: TRBJ2-3; V gene: TRBV30; CDR3 protein: CASSGGRNTQYF; CDR3 DNA: TGTGCCTCTAGCGGGGGGAGAAATACGCAGTATTTT
D gene: -; clone size: few; J gene: TRBJ2-1; V gene: TRBV9; CDR3 protein: CASSVVGGSYNEQFF; CDR3 DNA: TGTGCCAGCAGCGTAGTCGGGGGCTCCTACAATGAGCAGTTCTTC
D gene: -; clone size: -; J gene: TRBJ1-1; V gene: TRBV27; CDR3 protein: CASSTDQNTEAFF; CDR3 DNA: TGTGCCAGCAGCACAGACCAAAACACTGAAGCTTTCTTT
D gene: -; clone size: few; J gene: TRBJ2-6; V gene: TRBV14; CDR3 protein: CASSQVISGANVLTF; CDR3 DNA: TGTGCCAGCAGCCAAGTGATCTCTGGGGCCAACGTCCTGACTTTC
D gene: TRBD2; clone size: -; J gene: TRBJ2-7; V gene: TRBV5-1; CDR3 protein: CASRSGTPYEQYF; CDR3 DNA: TGCGCCAGCAGGAGCGGGACGCCCTACGAGCAGTACTTC
D gene: TRBD1; clone size: -; J gene: TRBJ2-4; V gene: TRBV9; CDR3 protein: CASRPEGQPIF; CDR3 DNA: TGTGCCAGCAGGCCTGAGGGACAGCCTATATTC
D gene: -; clone size: -; J gene: TRBJ2-2; V gene: TRBV5-6; CDR3 protein: CASSWGLPNTGELFF; CDR3 DNA: TGTGCCAGCAGCTGGGGCCTACCGAACACCGGGGAGCTGTTTTTT
D gene: -; clone size: -; J gene: TRBJ2-1; V gene: TRBV18; CDR3 protein: CASSPKEFF; CDR3 DNA: TGTGCCAGCTCTCCCAAAGAGTTCTTC
D gene: -; clone size: once; J gene: TRBJ1-2; V gene: TRBV28; CDR3 protein: CATGGYGYTF; CDR3 DNA: TGTGCCACCGGCGGGTATGGCTACACCTTC
D gene: -; clone size: -; J gene: TRBJ2-4; V gene: TRBV30; CDR3 protein: CAWTDPSAAKNIQYF; CDR3 DNA: TGTGCCTGGACCGACCCATCAGCGGCCAAAAACATTCAGTACTTC
D gene: -; clone size: -; J gene: TRBJ2-1; V gene: TRBV18; CDR3 protein: CASSPNNNEQFF; CDR3 DNA: TGTGCCAGCTCACCAAATAACAATGAGCAGTTCTTC
D gene: -; clone size: few; J gene: TRBJ2-7; V gene: TRBV13; CDR3 protein: CASSPRAPDRSSYEQYF; CDR3 DNA: TGTGCCAGCAGCCCCAGGGCTCCCGATAGGAGCTCCTACGAGCAGTACTTC
D gene: -; clone size: -; J gene: TRBJ2-7; V gene: TRBV28; CDR3 protein: CASSLVDEQYF; CDR3 DNA: TGTGCCAGCAGTTTGGTCGACGAGCAGTACTTC
D gene: -; clone size: few; J gene: TRBJ2-2; V gene: TRBV5-6; CDR3 protein: CASSLLSGEASGELFF; CDR3 DNA: TGTGCCAGCAGCTTGTTGTCAGGGGAGGCGTCCGGGGAGCTGTTTTTT
D gene: -; clone size: -; J gene: TRBJ2-1; V gene: TRBV30; CDR3 protein: CAFLTYNEQFF; CDR3 DNA: TGTGCCTTTCTAACTTACAATGAGCAGTTCTTC
D gene: -; clone size: few; J gene: TRBJ1-1; V gene: TRBV29-1; CDR3 protein: CSVDSRDLATEAFF; CDR3 DNA: TGCAGCGTTGACTCACGAGACCTGGCCACTGAAGCTTTCTTT
D gene: -; clone size: -; J gene: TRBJ2-7; V gene: TRBV11-1; CDR3 protein: CASSPRAESEQYF; CDR3 DNA: TGTGCCAGCAGCCCCCGGGCAGAATCGGAGCAGTACTTC